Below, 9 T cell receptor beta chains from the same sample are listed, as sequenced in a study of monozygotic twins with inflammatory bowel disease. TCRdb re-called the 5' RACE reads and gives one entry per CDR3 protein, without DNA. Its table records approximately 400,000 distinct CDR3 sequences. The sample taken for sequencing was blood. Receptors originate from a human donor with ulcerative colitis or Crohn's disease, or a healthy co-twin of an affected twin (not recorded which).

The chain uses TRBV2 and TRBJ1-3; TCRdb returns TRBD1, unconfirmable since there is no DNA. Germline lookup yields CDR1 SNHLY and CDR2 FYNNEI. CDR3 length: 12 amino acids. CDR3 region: CASSTGLTTIYF.

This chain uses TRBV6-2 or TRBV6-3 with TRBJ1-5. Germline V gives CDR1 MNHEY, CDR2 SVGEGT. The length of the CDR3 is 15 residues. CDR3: CASSQAWRSNQPQHF.

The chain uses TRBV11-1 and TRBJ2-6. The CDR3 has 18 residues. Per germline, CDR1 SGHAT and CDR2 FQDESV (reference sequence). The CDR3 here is CASSRWVGSSSGANVLTF. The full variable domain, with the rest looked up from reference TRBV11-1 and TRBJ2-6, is EAEVAQSPRYKITEKSQAVAFWCDPISGHATLYWYRQILGQGPELLVQFQDESVVDDSQLPKDRFSAERLKGVDSTLKIQPAELGDSAMYLCASSRWVGSSSGANVLTFGAGSRLTVL.

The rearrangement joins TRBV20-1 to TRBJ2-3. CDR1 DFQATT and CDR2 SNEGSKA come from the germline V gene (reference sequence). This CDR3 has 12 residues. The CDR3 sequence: CSGWRNTDTQYF.

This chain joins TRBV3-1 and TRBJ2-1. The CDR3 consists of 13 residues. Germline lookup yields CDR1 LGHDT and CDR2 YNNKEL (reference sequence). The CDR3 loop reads CASSQGTGNEQFF.

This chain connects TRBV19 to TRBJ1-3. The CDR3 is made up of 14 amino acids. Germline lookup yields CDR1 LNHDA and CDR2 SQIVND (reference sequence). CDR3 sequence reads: CASSIGGAGNTIYF.

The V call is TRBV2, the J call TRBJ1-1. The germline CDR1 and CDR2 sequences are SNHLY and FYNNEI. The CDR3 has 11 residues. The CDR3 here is CASSPREGAFF.

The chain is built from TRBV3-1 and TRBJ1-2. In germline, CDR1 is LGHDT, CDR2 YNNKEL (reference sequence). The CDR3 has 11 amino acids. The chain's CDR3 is CASSQDHGYTF. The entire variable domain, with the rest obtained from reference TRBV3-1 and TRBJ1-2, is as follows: DTAVSQTPKYLVTQMGNDKSIKCEQNLGHDTMYWYKQDSKKFLKIMFSYNNKELIINETVPNRFSPKSPDKAHLNLHINSLELGDSAVYFCASSQDHGYTFGSGTRLTVV.

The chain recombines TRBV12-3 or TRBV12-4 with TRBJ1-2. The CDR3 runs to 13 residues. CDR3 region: CASRADGNYGYTF.